The 30 T cell receptor beta chains below were found in one sample sequenced in a study of OX40 agonist ivuxolimab in advanced cancers. The repertoire was sequenced with immunoSEQ multiplex PCR; TCRdb's copy has only in-frame clones and lacks some. In the table there are 65,000 to 80,000 clones, under 85% of which are singletons. This specimen consisted of CD4+ or CD8+ T cells sorted from blood, obtained in a trial of the OX40 agonist ivuxolimab. The receptors shown here come from an adult with an advanced solid tumor such as melanoma, head and neck, liver or kidney cancer.

The chain joins TRBV6-1 to TRBJ2-1; 7 bases fit TRBD1. The CDR3 sequence is 14 residues long. V lost 7 bases to trimming and J lost 0 bases; unmatched junction nucleotides: 3. The germline gives CDR1 MNHNS, CDR2 SASEGT. CDR3 in DNA: TGTGCCAGCACAGGGGGTAGCTCCTACAATGAGCAGTTCTTC. Protein: CASTGGSSYNEQFF.

The genes are TRBV19 and TRBJ2-1; 10 nucleotides line up with TRBD2. V was clipped by 5 bases and J by 4 bases; unmatched bases: 14. CDR1 LNHDA and CDR2 SQIVND come from the germline V gene (reference sequence). CDR3 length: 18 residues. Here the CDR3 reads CASSPLRAGGIGYNEQFF. The CDR3 nucleotides read TGTGCCAGTAGTCCACTACGAGCGGGAGGGATCGGATACAATGAGCAGTTCTTC.

V gene TRBV28 combines with J gene TRBJ2-7; D gene unclear. Germline CDR1 MDHEN, CDR2 SYDVKM. This CDR3 is built from 18 residues. V was trimmed by 1 base and J by 2 bases, leaving 21 bases between them. This CDR3 is CASSLFPAFSLTTYEQYF. The CDR3 bases are TGTGCCAGCAGTTTATTTCCGGCCTTCTCTTTAACGACCTACGAGCAGTACTTC. Drawing the rest from reference TRBV28 and TRBJ2-7, the complete variable domain is DVKVTQSSRYLVKRTGEKVFLECVQDMDHENMFWYRQDPGLGLRLIYFSYDVKMKEKGDIPEGYSVSREKKERFSLILESASTNQTSMYLCASSLFPAFSLTTYEQYFGPGTRLTVT.

The table lists this clone with a few counts. The rearrangement uses TRBV28 and TRBJ1-5, with D unclear. The V and J ends lost 10 bases and 0 bases respectively, with 7 bases between them. The CDR3 has 12 residues. Germline-derived CDR1 and CDR2 are MDHEN and SYDVKM. DNA of the CDR3: TGTGCCACCCAAGATAGCAATCAGCCCCAGCATTTT. Amino acid sequence: CATQDSNQPQHF.

The chain recombines TRBV2 with TRBJ1-1, with D uncertain. CDR3 length equals 15 residues. With 4 bases removed from V and 3 bases from J, the gap between germline ends came to 15 bases. In germline, CDR1 is SNHLY, CDR2 FYNNEI. The CDR3 protein is CASSVESAGHTEAFF. CDR3 sequence (DNA): TGTGCCAGCAGTGTGGAGAGCGCAGGTCACACTGAAGCTTTCTTT.

V usage is TRBV5-4 and J usage is TRBJ1-4; D gene uncertain. Germline V CDR1 and CDR2: SGHNT, YYREEE (reference sequence). V gave up 2 bases and J gave up 5 bases, with 10 bases separating them. This CDR3 has 14 amino acids. The chain's CDR3 is CASSLKDRNEKLFF. The CDR3 DNA sequence: TGTGCCAGCAGCTTAAAGGACCGGAATGAAAAACTGTTTTTT. Complete variable domain (other parts from reference TRBV5-4 and TRBJ1-4): ETGVTQSPTHLIKTRGQQVTLRCSSQSGHNTVSWYQQALGQGPQFIFQYYREEENGRGNFPPRFSGLQFPNYSSELNVNALELDDSALYLCASSLKDRNEKLFFGSGTQLSVL.

The chain carries TRBV25-1 and TRBJ2-4, with TRBD1 matching 7 bases. V shed 8 bases and J 7 bases; nucleotides not matched to a gene: 8. The length of the CDR3 is 13 residues. Looked up from germline, CDR1 is MGHDK and CDR2 is SYGVNS. Here the CDR3 DNA reads TGTGCCAGCCGTTCCACAGGGGTCAACATTCAGTACTTC. Its translation: CASRSTGVNIQYF.

As for this clone: The junction departs from the called germline gene at one end, perhaps through a read error. The rearrangement links TRBV7-7 to TRBJ2-2; 7 bases agree with TRBD2. Germline CDR1 is SSHAT and CDR2 is FNYEAQ (reference sequence). This CDR3 contains 14 residues. The CDR3 spells CASSLDRGGGELFF. DNA for the CDR3: TGTGCTAGCAGCCTGGACCGCGGGGGCGGGGAGCTGTTTTTT.

The rearrangement joins TRBV7-2 to TRBJ1-5; no definite D call. V gave up 1 base and J gave up 4 bases, with 5 bases separating them. The germline V gene encodes CDR1 SGHTA and CDR2 FQGNSA. The CDR3 totals 13 residues. This chain's CDR3 is CASSLDGNQPQHF. Here the CDR3 DNA reads TGTGCCAGCAGCTTAGATGGGAATCAGCCCCAGCATTTT. The full variable domain, in which reference TRBV7-2 and TRBJ1-5 provide the parts outside the CDR3, is GAGVSQSPSNKVTEKGKDVELRCDPISGHTALYWYRQSLGQGLEFLIYFQGNSAPDKSGLPSDRFSAERTGGSVSTLTIQRTQQEDSAVYLCASSLDGNQPQHFGDGTRLSIL.

The V gene is TRBV7-6, the J gene TRBJ1-3, with 8 bases fitting TRBD1. The CDR3 has 16 residues. After removal of 5 bases from V and 3 bases from J, the junction contained 9 bases not matched to a gene. The V gene's germline CDR1 is SGHVS and CDR2 FNYEAQ. This chain's CDR3 is CASSALTGGGGNTIYF. CDR3 DNA sequence: TGTGCCAGCAGCGCTTTAACAGGGGGTGGTGGAAACACCATATATTTT.

This clone was seen only once. The rearrangement links TRBV7-3 to TRBJ2-1, with TRBD1 identical over 7 bases. From germline, CDR1 is SGHTA and CDR2 FQGTGA. Trimming at V came to 5 bases and at J to 15 bases, leaving 13 bases not matched to a gene. The CDR3 has 13 residues. CDR3 sequence reads: CASSPTPGGSWFF. CDR3 nucleotide sequence: TGTGCCAGCAGCCCCACCCCAGGGGGATCATGGTTCTTC.

This rearrangement joins TRBV9 to TRBJ2-3, with D perhaps assigned TRBD1 or TRBD2 (5 bases each). Germline assignment: CDR1 SGDLS and CDR2 YYNGEE. Trimming removed 3 bases at V and 8 bases at J, with 16 bases between. This CDR3 has 14 residues. The CDR3 is CASSAAPRDRTQYF. The CDR3 DNA follows: TGTGCCAGCAGCGCCGCACCACGGGACCGTACGCAGTATTTT.

The rearrangement links TRBV6-5 to TRBJ1-1, with 7 bases matching TRBD1. CDR1 and CDR2 from the germline V gene are MNHEY and SVGAGI. With 6 bases clipped from V and 0 bases from J, the junction kept 7 bases outside the gene matches. The CDR3 totals 15 residues. The CDR3 spells CASSQTGAMNTEAFF. In DNA, the CDR3 is TGTGCCAGCAGCCAAACAGGGGCCATGAACACTGAAGCTTTCTTT.

This clone occurred once. The V gene is TRBV15, the J gene TRBJ2-6; D is possibly TRBD2 (6 bases). Germline CDR1 is LNHNV and CDR2 is YYDKDF (reference sequence). The CDR3 loop spans 20 amino acids. V gave up 5 bases and J gave up 1 base, with 24 bases separating them. The CDR3 bases are TGTGCCACCAGCCAGAGGCGGGGATGGGACGGGAGTTCTGGGGCCAACGTCCTGACTTTC. Its protein product is CATSQRRGWDGSSGANVLTF.

In its sample, this clone was seen once. The CDR3 nucleotides are TGTGCCAGCAGTGGAAGCGGGGGGCCGAACACCGGGGAGCTGTTTTTT. It translates to CASSGSGGPNTGELFF. The rearrangement uses TRBV2 and TRBJ2-2; 9 nucleotides match TRBD2. From germline, CDR1 is SNHLY and CDR2 FYNNEI. The junction had 3 bases not matched to a gene; V was cut back by 4 bases and J by 0 bases. CDR3 length: 16 residues.

The chain links TRBV7-9 to TRBJ2-7; 12 bases agree with TRBD2. Trimming removed 4 bases from V and 4 bases from J; junction bases left unmatched: 14. Germline CDR1 SEHNR, CDR2 FQNEAQ (reference sequence). This CDR3 has 18 residues. The CDR3 region is CASSSYRTSGGRGYEQYF. The CDR3 DNA reads as TGTGCCAGCAGCTCCTACCGAACTAGCGGGGGGCGAGGGTACGAGCAGTACTTC.

This chain connects TRBV19 to TRBJ1-5; D gene uncertain. V was cut by 6 bases and J by 0 bases, with 18 bases left in between. Germline V CDR1 and CDR2: LNHDA, SQIVND (reference sequence). The CDR3 runs to 17 residues. The CDR3 DNA is TGTGCCAGTAGGAACACTCTCGGACTTAATAGCAATCAGCCCCAGCATTTT. Protein product: CASRNTLGLNSNQPQHF.

The CDR3 DNA follows: TGTGCCAGCAGTGAAAGAAATGAGCAGGGCCCGTATAATTCACCCCTCCACTTT. This translates into CASSERNEQGPYNSPLHF. The chain recombines TRBV6-1 with TRBJ1-6; tentatively, D is TRBD1 (5 bases). Trimming left V 2 bases short and J 4 bases short, with 18 bases between. CDR1 is MNHNS, CDR2 SASEGT, per germline. The CDR3 length is 18 residues.

CDR3 in DNA: TGTGCCAGCAGCGTAGCACAGACATCCTATGGCTACACCTTC. It specifies CASSVAQTSYGYTF. The rearrangement joins TRBV9 to TRBJ1-2; D not resolved. CDR3 length equals 14 residues. Trimming removed 0 bases at V and 4 bases at J, with 10 bases between. Germline values: CDR1 SGDLS, CDR2 YYNGEE.

V and J are TRBV30 and TRBJ1-6; D remains unclear. V shed 1 base and J shed 15 bases, with 13 bases lying between them. Germline loops: CDR1 GTSNPN, CDR2 SVGIG (reference sequence). The CDR3 runs to 12 residues. CDR3 in DNA: TGTGCCTGGAGTGCGCCCCCGGATAACCTCCACTTT. Its translation is CAWSAPPDNLHF.

The chain has TRBV29-1 and TRBJ2-3; D is unclear. CDR1 is SQVTM and CDR2 is ANQGSEA in the germline V gene. The CDR3 spans 12 residues. The ends were cut back, 4 bases at V and 1 base at J, with 6 bases in the middle. DNA for the CDR3: TGCAGCGTTGGTCCCGGCACAGATACGCAGTATTTT. This codes for CSVGPGTDTQYF.

This chain connects TRBV5-1 to TRBJ2-1; 8 bases are a match to TRBD1. CDR3 size: 16 residues. The germline V gene encodes CDR1 SGHRS and CDR2 YFSETQ. With V trimmed by 6 bases and J by 4 bases, 12 bases remained unmatched. The CDR3 protein is CASTPTGTGVYNEQFF. In DNA, the CDR3 is TGCGCCAGCACCCCGACCGGGACAGGAGTATACAATGAGCAGTTCTTC.

The J gene is TRBJ2-7, the V gene TRBV28, with D perhaps TRBD1 (6 bases). The CDR3 covers 15 residues. CDR1 MDHEN and CDR2 SYDVKM come from the germline V gene. V was pared by 7 bases and J by 5 bases, with 21 bases between. In DNA form, the CDR3 reads TGTGCCAGCACTCCAACCAGGGGATTAGAACACGAGCAGTACTTC. Its translation is CASTPTRGLEHEQYF. Full variable domain (outside the CDR3, taken from reference TRBV28 and TRBJ2-7): DVKVTQSSRYLVKRTGEKVFLECVQDMDHENMFWYRQDPGLGLRLIYFSYDVKMKEKGDIPEGYSVSREKKERFSLILESASTNQTSMYLCASTPTRGLEHEQYFGPGTRLTVT.

The chain employs TRBV28 and TRBJ1-1, with D tentatively TRBD1 (5 bases). This CDR3 is 15 amino acids long. The germline CDR1 and CDR2 sequences are MDHEN and SYDVKM. Trimming took 1 base from V and 0 from J, leaving 9 bases between them. CDR3 sequence reads: CASSLYGGMNTEAFF. In DNA, the CDR3 is TGTGCCAGCAGTTTATATGGGGGAATGAACACTGAAGCTTTCTTT.

The chain has TRBV2 and TRBJ2-5; 8 nucleotides match TRBD1. The J call may be wrong; the DNA end is better matched by TRBJ2-7. This CDR3 has 15 amino acids. CDR1 is SNHLY, CDR2 FYNNEI, per germline. CDR3 in amino acids: CASSEAPGTGYEQYF. CDR3 DNA sequence: TGTGCCAGCAGTGAAGCTCCCGGGACAGGCTACGAGCAGTACTTC.

The rearrangement joins TRBV30 to TRBJ1-2; 9 bases map to TRBD1. Germline V gene lookup returns CDR1 GTSNPN and CDR2 SVGIG (reference sequence). The CDR3 consists of 14 residues. Losses at the gene ends were 1 base for V and 3 bases for J; bases not matched to a gene: 3. CDR3 residues: CAWSGDRGYYGYTF. The CDR3 DNA reads TGTGCCTGGAGTGGTGACAGGGGGTACTATGGCTACACCTTC.

The chain couples TRBV6-6 to TRBJ2-7, with D possibly being TRBD1 (6 bases). The CDR3 spans 15 residues. The V and J ends lost 6 bases and 0 bases respectively, with 15 bases between them. CDR1 is MNHNY, CDR2 SVGAGI, per germline (reference sequence). CDR3 nucleotide sequence: TGTGCCAGCAGCCCCAGGGGTAGGAGCTCCTACGAGCAGTACTTC. Protein: CASSPRGRSSYEQYF.

A remark on this clone: An end of the junction does not agree with germline; a read error may underlie this. J is TRBJ2-7 and V is TRBV6-1, with D tentatively TRBD1 (5 bases). The CDR3 extends over 12 amino acids. The germline CDR1 and CDR2 sequences are MNHNS and SASEGT. The CDR3 nucleotides are TGTGCCAGCAGTGAAGCTGGGCAGGGTTTTGATTTC. This gives the protein CASSEAGQGFDF.

This sequence joins TRBV4-1 and TRBJ2-1; 10 positions agree with TRBD2. With V trimmed by 0 bases and J by 5 bases, 1 base remained unmatched. CDR1 MGHRA and CDR2 YSYEKL come from the germline V gene. This CDR3 contains 15 residues. The CDR3 DNA reads TGCGCCAGCAGCCAAGAACTAGCGGGAAACAATGAGCAGTTCTTC. Protein product: CASSQELAGNNEQFF.

V usage is TRBV30 and J usage is TRBJ2-5, with D hard to call. The CDR3 runs 12 residues. Germline V lookup: CDR1 GTSNPN, CDR2 SVGIG (reference sequence). Trimming removed 1 base from V and 1 base from J, with 4 bases in between. CDR3 amino acids: CAWSESQETQYF. The CDR3 DNA is TGTGCCTGGAGTGAAAGCCAAGAGACCCAGTACTTC. Complete variable domain (other parts from reference TRBV30 and TRBJ2-5): SQTIHQWPATLVQPVGSPLSLECTVEGTSNPNLYWYRQAAGRGLQLLFYSVGIGQISSEVPQNLSASRPQDRQFILSSKKLLLSDSGFYLCAWSESQETQYFGPGTRLLVL.